This is a list of T cell receptor beta chains from one sample in a study of human T cells and chemical hapten exposure. TCRdb passed the RACE reads through MiXCR, listing each CDR3 protein once. The sample lists 180,000 or so distinct CDR3 sequences, about a fifth occurring once. The sample consisted of whole blood, taken in connection with sensitization to the hapten diphenylcyclopropenone (DPC). The receptors come from a woman aged 45-65 years with alopecia areata. Some clones in this sample may be carry-over from other donors' samples. Both conserved end residues are part of each CDR3. D genes are given only for firm matches. Some rows have no size entry. The others give once, few or many, or a class for an expanded clone.

v_gene: TRBV29-1
j_gene: TRBJ2-2
abundance: many
d_gene: TRBD1
CDR3nt: TGCAGCGTTCGGGGGACAGGGACGAACACCGGGGAGCTGTTTTTT
CDR3aa: CSVRGTGTNTGELFF

v_gene: TRBV20-1
j_gene: TRBJ2-1
abundance: .
d_gene: .
CDR3nt: TGCAGTGCTAGAGATTATGGCCTAGCCGAGCAGTTCTTC
CDR3aa: CSARDYGLAEQFF

v_gene: TRBV10-3
j_gene: TRBJ2-1
abundance: many
d_gene: TRBD2
CDR3nt: TGTGCCATCAGTGGAGGGGAGGGCCAACACAATGAGCAGTTCTTC
CDR3aa: CAISGGEGQHNEQFF

v_gene: TRBV28
j_gene: TRBJ2-7
abundance: .
d_gene: .
CDR3nt: TGTGCCAGCAGTGGGTCCCTCTACGAGCAGTACTTC
CDR3aa: CASSGSLYEQYF

v_gene: TRBV30
j_gene: TRBJ2-2
abundance: few
d_gene: TRBD1
CDR3nt: TGTGCCTGGAGTGCCGGACAGGGGGGGAACACCGGGGAGCTGTTTTTT
CDR3aa: CAWSAGQGGNTGELFF

v_gene: TRBV20-1
j_gene: TRBJ2-2
abundance: .
d_gene: TRBD2
CDR3nt: TGCAGTGCAAGAGCGGGAGCGCGCACCGGGGAGCTGTTTTTT
CDR3aa: CSARAGARTGELFF

v_gene: TRBV6-2/TRBV6-3
j_gene: TRBJ1-5
abundance: .
d_gene: TRBD1
CDR3nt: TGTGCCAGCCAACGGGACAGCCTCAATCAGCCCCAGCATTTT
CDR3aa: CASQRDSLNQPQHF

v_gene: TRBV29-1
j_gene: TRBJ2-1
abundance: .
d_gene: .
CDR3nt: TGCAGCGTAGACGACAGGCGAAGGTACGATGAGCAGTTCTTC
CDR3aa: CSVDDRRRYDEQFF

v_gene: TRBV2
j_gene: TRBJ1-5
abundance: few
d_gene: TRBD1
CDR3nt: TGTGCCAGCAGGCTAGGACAGGCTGGCAATCAGCCCCAGCATTTT
CDR3aa: CASRLGQAGNQPQHF

v_gene: TRBV4-2
j_gene: TRBJ2-2
abundance: few
d_gene: TRBD2
CDR3nt: TGTGCCAGCAGCCCTGGACTAGCAGGCAACACCGGGGAGCTGTTTTTT
CDR3aa: CASSPGLAGNTGELFF

v_gene: TRBV29-1
j_gene: TRBJ2-1
abundance: .
d_gene: .
CDR3nt: TGCAGCTTTTGGTTGGGGGAGGAGCAGTTCTTC
CDR3aa: CSFWLGEEQFF

v_gene: TRBV11-2
j_gene: TRBJ2-3
abundance: few
d_gene: .
CDR3nt: TGTGCCAGCAGCTTTGGGATCCCCCCGACAGATACGCAGTATTTT
CDR3aa: CASSFGIPPTDTQYF

v_gene: TRBV20-1
j_gene: TRBJ2-2
abundance: once
d_gene: TRBD2
CDR3nt: TGCAGTGCTAGATCTAGCGGGAGCCCCGGGGAGCTGTTTTTT
CDR3aa: CSARSSGSPGELFF

v_gene: TRBV3-1
j_gene: TRBJ2-1
abundance: .
d_gene: TRBD1
CDR3nt: TGTGCCAGCAGCCACCTTGGACAGGGGGCGGGGGAGCAGTTCTTC
CDR3aa: CASSHLGQGAGEQFF

v_gene: TRBV25-1
j_gene: TRBJ1-6
abundance: few
d_gene: .
CDR3nt: TGTGCCAGCAGTGGCCCGGGCGGGGAAGAGGCACCCCTCCACTTT
CDR3aa: CASSGPGGEEAPLHF

v_gene: TRBV30
j_gene: TRBJ2-3
abundance: few
d_gene: .
CDR3nt: TGTGCCTGGAGGCCCGCCGCAGATACGCAGTATTTT
CDR3aa: CAWRPAADTQYF

v_gene: TRBV3-1
j_gene: TRBJ2-7
abundance: few
d_gene: .
CDR3nt: TGTGCCAGCAGCCAGGCCCCAGGGGTTTCCTACGAGCAGTACTTC
CDR3aa: CASSQAPGVSYEQYF

v_gene: TRBV29-1
j_gene: TRBJ2-2
abundance: few
d_gene: TRBD2
CDR3nt: TGCAGCGTCGGGACTAGCGGGACCGGGGAGCTGTTTTTT
CDR3aa: CSVGTSGTGELFF

v_gene: TRBV20-1
j_gene: TRBJ2-4
abundance: few
d_gene: .
CDR3nt: TGCAGTGCCCGGGACGCAAAAAACATTCAGTACTTC
CDR3aa: CSARDAKNIQYF

v_gene: TRBV5-1
j_gene: TRBJ2-7
abundance: .
d_gene: .
CDR3nt: TGCGCCAGCAGCTTTGCGGGGACTGGCTACGAGCAGTACTTC
CDR3aa: CASSFAGTGYEQYF

v_gene: TRBV29-1
j_gene: TRBJ1-5
abundance: .
d_gene: .
CDR3nt: TGCAGCGTTGGTGGCCTGGATCAGCCCCAGCATTTT
CDR3aa: CSVGGLDQPQHF

v_gene: TRBV27
j_gene: TRBJ2-2
abundance: .
d_gene: .
CDR3nt: TGTGCCAGCAGTTTGTTGGTGACGGACACCGGGGAGCTGTTTTTT
CDR3aa: CASSLLVTDTGELFF

v_gene: TRBV5-5
j_gene: TRBJ2-7
abundance: few
d_gene: .
CDR3nt: TGTGCCAGCAGCTTATCACTAGCCGGACCCTCCTACGAGCAGTACTTC
CDR3aa: CASSLSLAGPSYEQYF

v_gene: TRBV2
j_gene: TRBJ1-2
abundance: .
d_gene: .
CDR3nt: TGTGCCAGCAGTCCCAACTATGGCTACACCTTC
CDR3aa: CASSPNYGYTF

v_gene: TRBV27
j_gene: TRBJ2-5
abundance: .
d_gene: .
CDR3nt: TGTGCCAGCAGTTTATCTGTGGGCAGGAGAGAGACCCAGTACTTC
CDR3aa: CASSLSVGRRETQYF

v_gene: TRBV9
j_gene: TRBJ2-2
abundance: .
d_gene: TRBD2
CDR3nt: TGTGCCAGCAGCGGGACTAGCGGGATCTTCACCGGGGAGCTGTTTTTT
CDR3aa: CASSGTSGIFTGELFF

v_gene: TRBV20-1
j_gene: TRBJ1-5
abundance: few
d_gene: .
CDR3nt: TGCAGTGCTTCAACCGGAGGGGGGCAGCCCCAGCATTTT
CDR3aa: CSASTGGGQPQHF

v_gene: TRBV7-2
j_gene: TRBJ1-1
abundance: few
d_gene: TRBD1
CDR3nt: TGTGCCAGCAGCGTTTACAGGGGTGGCACTGAAGCTTTCTTT
CDR3aa: CASSVYRGGTEAFF

v_gene: TRBV15
j_gene: TRBJ2-3
abundance: few
d_gene: .
CDR3nt: TGTGCCACCAGCAGAGTAACGGCTAGCCTACTCCTCCCAGATACGCAGTATTTT
CDR3aa: CATSRVTASLLLPDTQYF

v_gene: TRBV10-3
j_gene: TRBJ2-3
abundance: .
d_gene: TRBD1
CDR3nt: TGTGCCATCAGTCCGCGGACAGGGAGCACAGATACGCAGTATTTT
CDR3aa: CAISPRTGSTDTQYF

v_gene: TRBV6-6
j_gene: TRBJ1-2
abundance: .
d_gene: TRBD1
CDR3nt: TGTGCCAGCAGTTACGCATCCGTTTCTCTACAGGGGCTTGATGGCTACACCTTC
CDR3aa: CASSYASVSLQGLDGYTF

v_gene: TRBV7-9
j_gene: TRBJ2-1
abundance: .
d_gene: TRBD2
CDR3nt: TGTGCCAGCAGCTTAAGGGAACTAGCGGGAGTCTCCTACAATGAGCAGTTCTTC
CDR3aa: CASSLRELAGVSYNEQFF